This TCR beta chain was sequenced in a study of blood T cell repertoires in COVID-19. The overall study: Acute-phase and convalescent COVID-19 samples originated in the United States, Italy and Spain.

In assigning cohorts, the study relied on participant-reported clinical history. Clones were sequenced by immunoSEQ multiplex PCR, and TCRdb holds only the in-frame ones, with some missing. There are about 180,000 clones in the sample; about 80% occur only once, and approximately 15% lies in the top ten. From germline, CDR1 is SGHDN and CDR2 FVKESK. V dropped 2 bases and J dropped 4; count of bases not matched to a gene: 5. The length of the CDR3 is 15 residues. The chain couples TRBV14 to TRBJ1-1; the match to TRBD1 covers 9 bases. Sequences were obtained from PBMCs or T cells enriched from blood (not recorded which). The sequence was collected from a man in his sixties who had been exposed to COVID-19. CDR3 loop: CASSQRMGQGTEAFF. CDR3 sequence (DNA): TGTGCCAGCAGCCAACGAATGGGACAGGGCACTGAAGCTTTCTTT.